The entry below describes one TCR beta chain. Its antigen is currently not known. No base qualities exist here, and no much larger clone lies one base off it. Patients with a history of autoimmune disease or receiving systemic immunosuppression were excluded from the trial. In every dose cohort, peripheral blood was drawn for TCR sequencing at baseline, cycle 4 day 1, and cycle 7 day 1. Samples were obtained from an open-label, multicenter, first-in-human phase I dose-escalation trial of ivuxolimab. The trial enrolled adults with locally advanced or metastatic head and neck squamous cell, hepatocellular, melanoma or renal cell carcinoma. Before TCR sequencing, CD4+ T cells and CD8+ T cells were sorted from peripheral blood as separate populations. Including cysteine and phenylalanine, the CDR3 has 13 amino acids. Just CDR3 DNA is preserved here, 39 bases in frame from base 1. V gives up 1 base and J gives up 4 bases, and the segment between their germline ends measures 6 bases. CDR1 and CDR2 (SGHRS, YFSETQ) derive from the germline V gene.

The data originate from a study of OX40 agonist ivuxolimab in advanced cancers. Some background on the complete study: Ivuxolimab was a fully human IgG2 agonistic monoclonal antibody targeting the costimulatory receptor OX40 (CD134). The purpose of peripheral TCRbeta sequencing was to test whether ivuxolimab changed TCR sequence diversity and led to clonal T-cell expansion. Intravenous ivuxolimab was administered to patients every 2 weeks at six dose levels: 0.01, 0.1, 0.3, 1.5, 3 and 10 mg/kg. The paper covers the monotherapy dose-escalation part of the phase I ivuxolimab trial, which included N of about 50 patients. Prior anti-PD-1, anti-PD-L1 or anti-CTLA-4 therapy was permitted, and checkpoint inhibitors had been received by about 44% of dose-escalation patients. Among the roughly 52 dose-escalation patients, about 20 had hepatocellular carcinoma, 15 or so melanoma, 9 renal cell carcinoma and 9 head and neck cancer. Partial responses occurred in three dose-escalation patients, of whom one had hepatocellular carcinoma and two had cutaneous melanoma. In the dose-escalation cohort, around four fifths of patients were male, and the mean age was approximately 60 years with a range of roughly 20 to 80. Findings and caveats that apply to the study as a whole: Low levels of normalized T-cell clonal expansion were also shown by some nonresponding patients. On average, CD8+ T cells showed more expanded clones than CD4+ T cells after ivuxolimab. In the 0.1-3.0 mg/kg groups, partial responders were among the patients with the lowest normalized peripheral clonal expansion, particularly in CD8+ T cells. The antigen specificity of the peripheral T cells that underwent clonal expansion was not determined. At doses from 0.1 to 3.0 mg/kg, clonal expansion was seen in both CD4+ and CD8+ blood T cells between baseline and week 6.

Genomic DNA was extracted from sorted cells for sequencing of the TCRbeta CDR3 region. The immunoSEQ Assay was used to sequence the TCRbeta CDR3 regions. Held by TCRdb, this immuneACCESS table contains in-frame sequences only and omits some clones. Under half of the omission traces to an unresolved V gene where checked; the cause of the rest is unknown. Here the sample has fewer than 85,000 clones; 90% occur a single time. The ten largest account for 0.35% to 0.45% of the sample. The material was CD4+ or CD8+ T cells sorted from blood, obtained in a trial of the OX40 agonist ivuxolimab. This TCR came from an adult with an advanced solid tumor such as melanoma, head and neck, liver or kidney cancer. The chain is assembled from TRBV5-1 and TRBJ2-1; TRBD1 could be the D gene, as 5 bases match. Read as DNA, the sequence is TGCGCCAGCAGCTTGAGGGGTTACAATGAGCAGTTCTTC. Translated, this is CASSLRGYNEQFF.